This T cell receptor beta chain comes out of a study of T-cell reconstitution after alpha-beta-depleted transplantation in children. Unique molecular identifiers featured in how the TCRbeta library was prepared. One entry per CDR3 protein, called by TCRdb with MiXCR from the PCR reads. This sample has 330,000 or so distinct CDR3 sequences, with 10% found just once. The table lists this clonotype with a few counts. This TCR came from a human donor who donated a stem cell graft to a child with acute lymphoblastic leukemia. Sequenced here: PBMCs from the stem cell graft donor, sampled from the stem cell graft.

In DNA form, the CDR3 reads TGCAGTGCTAGACCGCCGGAGGGTCACACTGAAGCTTTCTTT. This encodes CSARPPEGHTEAFF. The chain links TRBV20-1 to TRBJ1-1; D uncertain. The germline CDR1 and CDR2 sequences are DFQATT and SNEGSKA (reference sequence). The CDR3 sequence is 14 residues long. Trimming pared 2 bases from V and 3 bases from J, leaving 13 bases between.